This TCR beta chain stems from a study of OX40 agonist ivuxolimab in advanced cancers. For the study at large: Of mixed ages from about 23 to 90 and averaging approximately 60 years, the group was almost 85% male. Past anti-PD-1, anti-PD-L1 or anti-CTLA-4 therapy was accepted, and approximately 37% had received some.

Turning to this clone: As yet, its antigen is unknown.

Study-level points and caveats: Blood T cells, both CD4+ and CD8+, expanded clonally by week 6 at 0.1 to 3.0 mg/kg.

Germline loops: CDR1 SGDLS, CDR2 YYNGEE. V was shortened by 0 bases and J by 8 bases, with 12 bases between the two germline ends. The CDR3 spans 14 residues. The repertoire was sequenced with immunoSEQ multiplex PCR; TCRdb's copy has only in-frame clones and lacks some. The table lists 90,000 or so clones, about 90% of them singletons. The chain joins TRBV9 to TRBJ2-1, with D hard to call. The clonotype originates from an adult with an advanced solid tumor such as melanoma, head and neck, liver or kidney cancer. The specimen was CD4+ or CD8+ T cells sorted from blood, collected in a trial of the OX40 agonist ivuxolimab. The CDR3 DNA reads TGTGCCAGCAGCGTAGGTCAGAGTGTCCATGAGCAGTTCTTC. Amino acid sequence: CASSVGQSVHEQFF. Variable domain in full (rest from reference TRBV9 and TRBJ2-1): DSGVTQTPKHLITATGQRVTLRCSPRSGDLSVYWYQQSLDQGLQFLIQYYNGEERAKGNILERFSAQQFPDLHSELNLSSLELGDSALYFCASSVGQSVHEQFFGPGTRLTVL.